The present entry profiles one T cell receptor beta chain with its context. Its target is not known. The data were taken from a study of T cell repertoires in cytomegalovirus infection. Across the whole study: Used in the study were CMV epitopes, some recently identified and HLA-C-restricted, others well-studied and HLA-B-restricted.

Findings and limits, study-wide: CMV-specific HLA-C-restricted TCR beta clonotypes dominated the ex vivo response.

Germline values: CDR1 SGHNT, CDR2 YENEEA. The CDR3 is made up of 18 amino acids. With 4 bases clipped from V and 0 bases from J, the junction kept 14 bases outside the gene matches. TCRdb recomputed calls from the reads with MiXCR, one row per CDR3 protein. The sample consists of 250,000 to 300,000 distinct CDR3 sequences, roughly 21% of them appearing once. Sequenced here: cultured PBMCs, sampled from culture after CMV antigen stimulation. This sequence was found in a human donor in good health (CMV status not recorded). Some clones in this sample may be carry-over from other donors' samples. V gene TRBV11-3 combines with J gene TRBJ1-1, with 7 bases aligning to TRBD1. The CDR3 region has the DNA TGTGCCAGCAGCTCAACCGGGACAGCGACGCCGGTGAACACTGAAGCTTTCTTT. As protein: CASSSTGTATPVNTEAFF.